This TCR beta chain was retrieved from a study of blood T cell repertoires in COVID-19. Data came from immunoSEQ multiplex PCR; TCRdb stores just in-frame clones and leaves some out. This table holds 230,000 or so clones, 88% found once. The CDR3 sequence is 14 residues long. Germline CDR1 reads SGHRS; CDR2 reads YFSETQ. Trimming removed 0 bases from V and 3 bases from J, with 10 bases in between. The clonotype originates from a woman aged 50 to 65 with acute COVID-19. Sequencing input: PBMCs or T cells enriched from blood (not recorded which). V usage is TRBV5-1 and J usage is TRBJ2-7; D perhaps matches TRBD2 (5 bases). CDR3 protein: CASSLGLGSYEQYF. The CDR3 DNA reads TGCGCCAGCAGCTTGGGATTGGGGAGCTACGAGCAGTACTTC.